This T cell receptor (beta chain) was captured by sequencing in a study of OX40 agonist ivuxolimab in advanced cancers. It was autoimmune disease history or systemic immunosuppression that excluded patients. The method was immunoSEQ multiplex PCR; TCRdb's version includes in-frame clones alone and lacks a portion of them. The table records roughly 48,000 clones, around 89% of them present only once. The ends were cut back, 5 bases at V and 4 bases at J, with 9 bases in the middle. The CDR3 spans 12 residues. Germline assignment: CDR1 MNHEY and CDR2 SVGAGI. This chain joins TRBV6-5 and TRBJ2-7; maybe TRBD2 (5 bases). The clonotype comes from an adult with an advanced solid tumor such as melanoma, head and neck, liver or kidney cancer. The sequences come from CD4+ or CD8+ T cells sorted from blood, collected in a trial of the OX40 agonist ivuxolimab. CDR3 nucleotide sequence: TGTGCCAGCAGTCCCGGAGGTTACGAGCAGTACTTC. This gives the protein CASSPGGYEQYF.